Sequencing of this T cell receptor (beta chain) was carried out in a study of blood T cell repertoires in COVID-19. Study context: Two negative PCRs, clearance, or symptom resolution had been documented for recovered Cohort 3 donors. PBMCs, B-cell-depleted T cells, or T cells provided the cDNA or gDNA that made up the material.

Germline CDR1 and CDR2: GTSNPN and SVGIG (reference sequence). Between the trimmed V and J ends, which lost 0 bases and 4 bases, there was a span of 7 bases. The CDR3 is 13 amino acids. Grouping used clinical history reported by participants in a survey and questionnaire. The assay was immunoSEQ multiplex PCR, and TCRdb's table has in-frame clones only and misses some. The data contain 200,000 to 250,000 clones, around 85% of them singletons. The sequenced sample was PBMCs or T cells enriched from blood (not recorded which). V gene TRBV30 combines with J gene TRBJ1-3; D is ambiguous. This TCR was recovered from a woman between 45 and 60 years old in a cohort exposed to, infected with or recovered from COVID-19 (not recorded which). Here the CDR3 reads CAWSVLLGNTIYF. The CDR3 DNA sequence: TGTGCCTGGAGTGTACTATTGGGAAACACCATATATTTT. Variable domain in full (rest from reference TRBV30 and TRBJ1-3): SQTIHQWPATLVQPVGSPLSLECTVEGTSNPNLYWYRQAAGRGLQLLFYSVGIGQISSEVPQNLSASRPQDRQFILSSKKLLLSDSGFYLCAWSVLLGNTIYFGEGSWLTVV.